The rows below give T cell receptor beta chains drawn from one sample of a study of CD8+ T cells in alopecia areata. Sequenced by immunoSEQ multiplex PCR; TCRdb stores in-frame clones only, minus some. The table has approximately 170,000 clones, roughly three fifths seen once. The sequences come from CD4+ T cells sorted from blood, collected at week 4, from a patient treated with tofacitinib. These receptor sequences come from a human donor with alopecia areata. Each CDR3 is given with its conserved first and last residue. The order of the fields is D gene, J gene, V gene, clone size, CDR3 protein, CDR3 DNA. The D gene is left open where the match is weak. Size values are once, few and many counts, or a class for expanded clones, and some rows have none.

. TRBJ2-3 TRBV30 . CAWSVESDTQYF TGTGCCTGGAGTGTGGAGTCAGATACGCAGTATTTT
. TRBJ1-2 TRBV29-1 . CSGESTAGYTF TGCAGCGGGGAATCCACAGCGGGCTACACCTTC
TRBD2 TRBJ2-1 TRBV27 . CASSRLAGSGDEQFF TGTGCCAGCAGTAGGCTAGCGGGAAGTGGTGATGAGCAGTTCTTC
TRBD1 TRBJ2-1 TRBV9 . CASSTQGSSYNEQFF TGTGCCAGCAGCACACAGGGGAGCTCCTACAATGAGCAGTTCTTC
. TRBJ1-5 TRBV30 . CAWSDLQGKRPQHF TGTGCCTGGAGTGATCTCCAGGGTAAACGGCCCCAGCATTTT
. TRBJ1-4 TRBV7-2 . CASSSTGTSVEKLFF TGTGCCAGCAGCTCTACAGGGACGTCGGTCGAAAAACTGTTTTTT
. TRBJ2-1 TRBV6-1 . CASSLLFGNEQFF TGTGCCAGTAGCCTCTTGTTTGGGAATGAGCAGTTCTTC
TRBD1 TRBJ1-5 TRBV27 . CASSLRRTGENQPQHF TGTGCCAGCAGTTTACGCCGGACAGGGGAGAATCAGCCCCAGCATTTT
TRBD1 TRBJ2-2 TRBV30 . CAWSFTGQGTGELFF TGTGCCTGGAGTTTTACCGGACAGGGGACCGGGGAGCTGTTTTTT
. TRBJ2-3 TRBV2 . CASSEALGAGATDTQYF TGTGCCAGCAGTGAAGCGCTGGGGGCCGGGGCCACAGATACGCAGTATTTT
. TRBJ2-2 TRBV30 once CAWSQIETSNTGELFF TGTGCCTGGAGCCAAATCGAGACTTCGAACACCGGGGAGCTGTTTTTT
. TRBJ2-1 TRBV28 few CASSLWGGNEQFF TGTGCCAGCAGTTTATGGGGGGGTAATGAGCAGTTCTTC
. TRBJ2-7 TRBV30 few CAWSVGVYEQYF TGTGCCTGGAGTGTCGGGGTCTACGAGCAGTACTTC
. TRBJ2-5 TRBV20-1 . CSARGLETQYF TGCAGTGCCCGAGGTTTGGAGACCCAGTACTTC
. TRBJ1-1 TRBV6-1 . CASSLGQGRTEAFF TGTGCCAGCAGCCTCGGGCAGGGGAGGACTGAAGCTTTCTTT
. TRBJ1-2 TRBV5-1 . CASSSEGQKSRGYTF TGCGCCAGCAGCTCAGAAGGACAGAAGTCCCGTGGCTACACCTTC
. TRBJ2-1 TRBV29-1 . CSVEDPRGISYNEQFF TGCAGCGTTGAAGACCCCAGGGGTATCTCCTACAATGAGCAGTTCTTC
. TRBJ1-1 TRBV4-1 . CASSPNAGTVNTEAFF TGCGCCAGCAGCCCCAATGCCGGGACCGTGAACACTGAAGCTTTCTTT
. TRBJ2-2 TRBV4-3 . CASSQDWNTGELFF TGCGCCAGCAGCCAAGACTGGAACACCGGGGAGCTGTTTTTT
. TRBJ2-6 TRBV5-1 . CASSLGHGGANVLTF TGCGCCAGCAGCTTAGGACATGGTGGGGCCAACGTCCTGACTTTC
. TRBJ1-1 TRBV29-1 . CSVDVGAMNTEAFF TGCAGCGTTGATGTGGGGGCCATGAACACTGAAGCTTTCTTT
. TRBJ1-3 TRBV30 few CAWTSKGVRNTIYF TGTGCCTGGACTAGTAAGGGGGTTCGAAACACCATATATTTT
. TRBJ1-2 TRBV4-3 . CASSQDSRPIYGYTF TGCGCCAGCAGCCAAGATTCCCGGCCCATCTATGGCTACACCTTC
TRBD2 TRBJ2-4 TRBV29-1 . CSVDGRLAGENIQYF TGCAGCGTTGATGGGAGACTAGCGGGGGAAAACATTCAGTACTTC
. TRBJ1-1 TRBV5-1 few CASSLEGVNTEAFF TGCGCCAGCAGCTTGGAAGGGGTGAACACTGAAGCTTTCTTT
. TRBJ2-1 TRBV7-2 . CASSLASARYNEQFF TGTGCCAGCAGCTTAGCTAGCGCGAGGTACAATGAGCAGTTCTTC
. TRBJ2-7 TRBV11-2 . CASSLGRADTYEQYF TGTGCCAGCAGCTTAGGCCGGGCGGACACCTACGAGCAGTACTTC
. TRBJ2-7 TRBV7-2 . CASSSSTWYEQYF TGTGCCAGCAGCTCCTCGACGTGGTACGAGCAGTACTTC
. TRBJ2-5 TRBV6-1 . CASSEASAAGFQTQYF TGTGCCAGCAGTGAAGCGTCAGCGGCAGGGTTCCAGACCCAGTACTTC
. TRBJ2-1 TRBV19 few CASSPAGGRLFNEQFF TGTGCCAGTAGCCCTGCCGGGGGAAGGTTATTCAATGAGCAGTTCTTC
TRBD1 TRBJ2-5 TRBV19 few CASSTPGQGAGETQYF TGTGCCAGTAGTACCCCGGGACAGGGGGCTGGCGAGACCCAGTACTTC
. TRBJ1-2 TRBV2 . CASSLGEPYGYTF TGTGCCAGCAGTCTAGGAGAGCCCTATGGCTACACCTTC
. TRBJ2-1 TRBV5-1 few CASSLDGYNEQFF TGCGCCAGCAGCCTGGACGGTTACAATGAGCAGTTCTTC
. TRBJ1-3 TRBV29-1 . CSVSVGSGNTIYF TGCAGCGTTTCGGTCGGTTCTGGAAACACCATATATTTT
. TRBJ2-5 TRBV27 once CASSFGTQETQYF TGTGCCAGCAGTTTCGGTACACAAGAGACCCAGTACTTC
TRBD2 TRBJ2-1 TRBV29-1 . CSVVGLAGFYNEQFF TGCAGCGTAGTGGGACTAGCGGGATTCTACAATGAGCAGTTCTTC
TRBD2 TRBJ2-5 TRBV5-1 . CASSLAGTSGQETQYF TGCGCCAGCAGCTTGGCCGGGACTAGCGGACAAGAGACCCAGTACTTC
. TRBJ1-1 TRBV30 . CAWTRGERTEAFF TGTGCCTGGACGAGGGGGGAGAGGACTGAAGCTTTCTTT
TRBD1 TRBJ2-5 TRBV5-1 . CASSAGPGQGQTQYF TGCGCCAGCAGCGCAGGACCGGGACAGGGCCAGACCCAGTACTTC
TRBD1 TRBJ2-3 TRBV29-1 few CSVLGADRSRTDTQYF TGCAGCGTTTTAGGGGCGGACAGGTCTCGCACAGATACGCAGTATTTT
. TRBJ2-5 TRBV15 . CATSRGGKGVETQYF TGTGCCACCAGCAGAGGCGGGAAAGGAGTTGAGACCCAGTACTTC
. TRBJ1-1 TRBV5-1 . CASSPPGTEAFF TGCGCCAGCAGCCCCCCGGGTACTGAAGCTTTCTTT
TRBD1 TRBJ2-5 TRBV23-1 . CASSQGDREKETQYF TGCGCCAGCAGTCAGGGGGACAGGGAAAAAGAGACCCAGTACTTC
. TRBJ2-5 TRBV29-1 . CSVNLIQGGTQYF TGCAGCGTCAACCTAATACAGGGCGGGACCCAGTACTTC
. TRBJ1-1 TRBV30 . CAWSPGGFEAFF TGTGCCTGGAGCCCCGGCGGATTTGAAGCTTTCTTT
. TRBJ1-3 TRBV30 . CAWRISAGNTIYF TGTGCCTGGAGAATCAGTGCTGGAAACACCATATATTTT
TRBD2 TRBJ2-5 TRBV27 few CASSLHGRAQYF TGTGCCAGCAGTTTACACGGGAGGGCCCAGTACTTC
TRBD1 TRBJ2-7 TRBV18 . CASSQGQGAWEQYF TGTGCCAGCTCACAGGGACAGGGGGCTTGGGAGCAGTACTTC
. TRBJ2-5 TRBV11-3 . CASSWAQGETQYF TGTGCCAGCAGCTGGGCCCAAGGGGAGACCCAGTACTTC
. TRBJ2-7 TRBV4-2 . CASSQGVRERSYEQYF TGTGCCAGCAGCCAAGGGGTACGGGAGCGGTCCTACGAGCAGTACTTC
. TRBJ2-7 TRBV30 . CAWSPGRASYEQYF TGTGCCTGGAGTCCGGGGCGGGCCTCCTACGAGCAGTACTTC
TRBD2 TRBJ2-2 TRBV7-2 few CASSFQGLAGETGELFF TGTGCCAGCAGCTTTCAGGGACTAGCGGGAGAAACCGGGGAGCTGTTTTTT
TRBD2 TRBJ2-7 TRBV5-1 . CASSFSGSSSYEQYF TGCGCCAGCAGCTTTAGCGGGAGCAGTTCCTACGAGCAGTACTTC
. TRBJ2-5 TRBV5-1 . CASSLEDGKRETQYF TGCGCCAGCAGCTTGGAGGACGGCAAAAGGGAGACCCAGTACTTC
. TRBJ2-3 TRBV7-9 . CASTIGGRGTDTQYF TGTGCCAGCACCATCGGGGGACGGGGCACAGATACGCAGTATTTT
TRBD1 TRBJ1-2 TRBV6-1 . CASSSYAGGRGYTF TGTGCCAGCAGTTCCTACGCAGGGGGCAGGGGCTACACCTTC
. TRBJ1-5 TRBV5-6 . CASSPYGTPNQPQHF TGTGCCAGCAGCCCATACGGGACGCCCAATCAGCCCCAGCATTTT